One sample yielded the 13 T cell receptor beta chains listed below, sequenced in a study of blood T cell repertoires in COVID-19. Clones were read by immunoSEQ multiplex PCR, and TCRdb kept only the in-frame ones, dropping some. Of about 87,000 clones in the sample, around nine tenths were seen once. The sequenced sample consisted of peripheral blood. The receptor source for this set is a woman of 80 years or more with acute or convalescent COVID-19.

This chain links TRBV18 with TRBJ2-2, with 7 bases lining up with TRBD1. The germline CDR1 and CDR2 sequences are KGHSH and LQKENI. Trimming at V came to 4 bases and at J to 2 bases, leaving 4 bases not matched to a gene. The CDR3 has 15 amino acids. The CDR3 sequence: CASSLGTANTGELFF. The CDR3 region has the DNA TGTGCCAGCTCACTCGGGACAGCAAACACCGGGGAGCTGTTTTTT.

The table lists this clone with a count of one. The chain links TRBV19 to TRBJ2-5, with 7 bases lining up with TRBD2. The V segment lost 1 base and the J segment 2 bases; nucleotides outside the gene matches: 4. Germline V gene sequence: CDR1 LNHDA, CDR2 SQIVND (reference sequence). The CDR3 is made up of 15 amino acids. The CDR3: CASSIVPRGQETQYF. In DNA form, the CDR3 reads TGTGCCAGTAGTATAGTCCCGCGGGGGCAAGAGACCCAGTACTTC. Full variable domain (rest looked up from reference TRBV19 and TRBJ2-5): DGGITQSPKYLFRKEGQNVTLSCEQNLNHDAMYWYRQDPGQGLRLIYYSQIVNDFQKGDIAEGYSVSREKKESFPLTVTSAQKNPTAFYLCASSIVPRGQETQYFGPGTRLLVL.

The J gene is TRBJ2-2, the V gene TRBV19; TRBD2 aligns across 8 bases. Germline CDR1 LNHDA, CDR2 SQIVND (reference sequence). The CDR3 spans 16 residues. V gave up 6 bases and J gave up 4 bases; unmatched junction bases: 10. CDR3 loop: CASRMPSGGGTGELFF. CDR3 in DNA: TGTGCCAGTAGGATGCCCAGCGGGGGAGGCACCGGGGAGCTGTTTTTT.

V gene TRBV10-3 combines with J gene TRBJ2-7, with 7 bases matching TRBD2. This CDR3 has 13 residues. The V and J ends lost 8 bases and 3 bases, in that order; junction bases with no gene match: 7. Germline CDR1 is ENHRY and CDR2 is SYGVKD. Here the CDR3 reads CAIGEGTVYEQYF. CDR3 bases: TGTGCCATCGGGGAGGGGACTGTCTACGAGCAGTACTTC.

This clone was picked up a small number of times. The chain couples TRBV5-6 to TRBJ1-1; D is uncertain. The length of the CDR3 is 15 residues. Looked up from germline, CDR1 is SGHDT and CDR2 is YYEEEE. The V and J ends lost 0 bases and 1 base respectively, with 10 bases between them. The CDR3 DNA reads TGTGCCAGCAGCTTGGTCACAACACGGAACACTGAAGCTTTCTTT. Amino acid sequence: CASSLVTTRNTEAFF.

The chain carries TRBV5-4 and TRBJ2-4; 8 bases match TRBD2. The CDR3 spans 17 residues. Trimming cost V 4 bases and J 3 bases; bases outside gene matches: 12. The germline V gene encodes CDR1 SGHNT and CDR2 YYREEE (reference sequence). CDR3 residues: CASSGTSGGIVKNIQYF. CDR3 sequence (DNA): TGTGCCAGCAGCGGGACAAGCGGGGGTATCGTCAAAAACATTCAGTACTTC.

V is TRBV6-5 and J is TRBJ1-1; D remains unclear. Germline V gene sequence: CDR1 MNHEY, CDR2 SVGAGI. There are 13 residues in the CDR3. V lost 9 bases and J lost 2, with 13 bases in between. CDR3 nucleotide sequence: TGTGCCAGTTGTTCGCTTACTAACACTGAAGCTTTCTTT. It specifies CASCSLTNTEAFF.

The table lists this clone with a count of one. This chain's CDR3 is CASSSRGEQFF. CDR3 in DNA: TGTGCCAGCAGTTCGCGGGGTGAGCAGTTCTTC. The rearrangement uses TRBV28 and TRBJ2-1, with D possibly matching TRBD2 (6 bases). The CDR3 runs to 11 residues. V gave up 4 bases and J gave up 9 bases, with 7 bases separating them. Germline CDR1 and CDR2: MDHEN and SYDVKM.

V is TRBV19 and J is TRBJ2-3; 9 bases align to TRBD2. Germline V gene sequence: CDR1 LNHDA, CDR2 SQIVND (reference sequence). The J segment lost 2 bases and the V segment lost 5 bases, leaving 14 bases of the junction unmatched. The CDR3 is made up of 18 amino acids. DNA for the CDR3: TGTGCCAGTAGTCGGGACTTCGGGACTAGCTCGATCACAGATACGCAGTATTTT. Its protein is CASSRDFGTSSITDTQYF.

The genes are TRBV6-6 and TRBJ1-1; no definite D call. The germline V gene has CDR1 MNHNY and CDR2 SVGAGI (reference sequence). The CDR3 totals 13 residues. The ends were cut back, 0 bases at V and 6 bases at J, with 8 bases in the middle. The CDR3 protein is CASSYSLGAEAFF. Written as DNA, the CDR3 is TGTGCCAGCAGTTACTCGTTGGGCGCTGAAGCTTTCTTT.

The chain couples TRBV18 to TRBJ2-7; possibly TRBD1 for D (5 bases). Germline V gene data show CDR1 as KGHSH and CDR2 as LQKENI. The CDR3 has 15 residues. V lost 6 bases and J lost 1, with 16 bases in between. DNA of the CDR3: TGTGCCAGCTCCCCCGAACAGGTCGGATCCTACGAGCAGTACTTC. It is translated as CASSPEQVGSYEQYF.

The chain links TRBV6-2 or TRBV6-3 to TRBJ2-2, with TRBD1 matching over 7 bases. The germline V gene encodes CDR1 MNHEY and CDR2 SVGEGT. There are 17 residues in the CDR3. After removal of 2 bases from V and 1 base from J, the junction contained 7 bases not matched to a gene. In DNA form, the CDR3 reads TGTGCCAGCAGTTACCCAACCGGGACAGTGAACACCGGGGAGCTGTTTTTT. It is translated as CASSYPTGTVNTGELFF.

The chain links TRBV19 to TRBJ2-7, with 8 bases lining up with TRBD1. Germline values: CDR1 LNHDA, CDR2 SQIVND (reference sequence). The CDR3 spans 14 residues. V gave up 3 bases and J gave up 7 bases; unmatched junction bases: 8. The CDR3 DNA follows: TGTGCCAGTAGTATCCGGGACAGGAGTTCTGAGCAGTACTTC. This translates into CASSIRDRSSEQYF.